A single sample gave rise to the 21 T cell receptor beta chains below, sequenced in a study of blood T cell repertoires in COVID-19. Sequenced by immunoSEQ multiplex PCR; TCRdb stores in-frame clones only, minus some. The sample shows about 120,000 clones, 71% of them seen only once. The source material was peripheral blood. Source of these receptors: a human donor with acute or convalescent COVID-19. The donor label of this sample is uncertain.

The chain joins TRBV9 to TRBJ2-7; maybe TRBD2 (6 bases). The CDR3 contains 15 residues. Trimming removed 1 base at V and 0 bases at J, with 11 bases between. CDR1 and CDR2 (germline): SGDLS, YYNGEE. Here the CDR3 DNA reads TGTGCCAGCAGCGTATCCCCGGAGGGCTCCTACGAGCAGTACGTC. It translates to CASSVSPEGSYEQYV.

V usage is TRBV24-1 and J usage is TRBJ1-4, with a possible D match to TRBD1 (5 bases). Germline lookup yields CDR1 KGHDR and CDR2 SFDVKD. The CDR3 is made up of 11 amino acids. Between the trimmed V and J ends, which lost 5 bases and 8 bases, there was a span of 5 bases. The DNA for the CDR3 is TGTGCCACCAGTGCAGGGGAAAAACTGTTTTTT. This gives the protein CATSAGEKLFF.

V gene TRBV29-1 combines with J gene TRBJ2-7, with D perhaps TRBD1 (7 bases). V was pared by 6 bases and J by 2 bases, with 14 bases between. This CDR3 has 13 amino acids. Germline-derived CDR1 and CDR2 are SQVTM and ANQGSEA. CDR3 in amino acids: CSVAPGGTYEQYF. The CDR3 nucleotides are TGCAGCGTCGCCCCAGGGGGGACCTACGAGCAGTACTTC.

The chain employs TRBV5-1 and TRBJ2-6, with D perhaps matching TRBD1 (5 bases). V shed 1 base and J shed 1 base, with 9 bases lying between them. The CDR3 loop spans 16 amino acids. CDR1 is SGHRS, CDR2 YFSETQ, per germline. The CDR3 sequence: CASSLIGASGANVLTF. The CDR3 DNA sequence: TGCGCCAGCAGCTTGATTGGGGCGTCTGGGGCCAACGTCCTGACTTTC.

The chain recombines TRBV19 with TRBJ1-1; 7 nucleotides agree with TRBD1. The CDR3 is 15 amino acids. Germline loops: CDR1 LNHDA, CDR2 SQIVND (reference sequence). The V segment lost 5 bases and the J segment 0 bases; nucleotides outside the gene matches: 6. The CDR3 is CASSPHRGMNTEAFF. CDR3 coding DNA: TGTGCCAGTAGTCCCCACAGGGGAATGAACACTGAAGCTTTCTTT. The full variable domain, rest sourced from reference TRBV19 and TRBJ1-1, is DGGITQSPKYLFRKEGQNVTLSCEQNLNHDAMYWYRQDPGQGLRLIYYSQIVNDFQKGDIAEGYSVSREKKESFPLTVTSAQKNPTAFYLCASSPHRGMNTEAFFGQGTRLTVV.

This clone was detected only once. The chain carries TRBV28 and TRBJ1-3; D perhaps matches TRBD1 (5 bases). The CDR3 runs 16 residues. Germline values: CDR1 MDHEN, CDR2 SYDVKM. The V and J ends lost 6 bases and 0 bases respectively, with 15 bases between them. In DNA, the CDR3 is TGTGCCAGCAGCGGGGATGGGGGGAGCTCTGGAAACACCATATATTTT. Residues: CASSGDGGSSGNTIYF.

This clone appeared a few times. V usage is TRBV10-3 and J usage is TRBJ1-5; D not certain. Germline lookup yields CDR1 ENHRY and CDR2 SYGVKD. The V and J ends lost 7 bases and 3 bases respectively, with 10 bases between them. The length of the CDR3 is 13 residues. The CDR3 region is CAIKREPNQPQHF. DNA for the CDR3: TGTGCCATCAAGAGGGAGCCCAATCAGCCCCAGCATTTT.

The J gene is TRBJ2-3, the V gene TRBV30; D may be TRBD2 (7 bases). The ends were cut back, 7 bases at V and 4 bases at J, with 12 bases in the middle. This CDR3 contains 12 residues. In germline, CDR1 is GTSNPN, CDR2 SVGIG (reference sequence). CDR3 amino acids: CAFRGASDTQYF. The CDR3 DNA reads TGTGCCTTTCGGGGGGCTTCAGATACGCAGTATTTT.

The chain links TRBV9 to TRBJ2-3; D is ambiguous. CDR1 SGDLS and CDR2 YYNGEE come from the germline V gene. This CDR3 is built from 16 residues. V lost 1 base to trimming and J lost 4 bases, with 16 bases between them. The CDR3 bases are TGTGCCAGCAGCGTACTCTCCGGTCAGAGCGCAGATACGCAGTATTTT. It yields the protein CASSVLSGQSADTQYF.

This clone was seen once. The CDR3 nucleotides read TGTGCCAGCAGCCCGGGACACCAAGATACGCAGTATTTT. This codes for CASSPGHQDTQYF. V and J are TRBV7-3 and TRBJ2-3, with a tentative D call TRBD1 (6 bases). The CDR3 is 13 residues long. V dropped 5 bases and J dropped 5 bases, with 11 bases sitting between them. The germline V gene encodes CDR1 SGHTA and CDR2 FQGTGA.

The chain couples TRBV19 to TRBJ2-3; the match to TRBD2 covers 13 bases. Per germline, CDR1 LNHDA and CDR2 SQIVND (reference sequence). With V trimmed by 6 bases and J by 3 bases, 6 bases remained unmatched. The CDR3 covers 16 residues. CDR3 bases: TGTGCCAGTAGAAGGAAACTAGCGGGGGGGACAGATACGCAGTATTTT. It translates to CASRRKLAGGTDTQYF.

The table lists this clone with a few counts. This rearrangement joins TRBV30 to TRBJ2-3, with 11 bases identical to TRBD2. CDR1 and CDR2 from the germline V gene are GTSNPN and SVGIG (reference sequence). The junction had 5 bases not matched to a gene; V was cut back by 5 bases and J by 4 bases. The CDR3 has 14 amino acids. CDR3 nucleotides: TGTGCCTGGGCCCTAGCGGGGGGTTCAGATACGCAGTATTTT. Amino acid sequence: CAWALAGGSDTQYF.

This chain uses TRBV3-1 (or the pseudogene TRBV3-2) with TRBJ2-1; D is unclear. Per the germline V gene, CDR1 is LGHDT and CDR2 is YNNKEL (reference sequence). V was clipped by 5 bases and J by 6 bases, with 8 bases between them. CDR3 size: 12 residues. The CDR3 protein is CASSWSGNEQFF. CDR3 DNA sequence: TGTGCCAGCAGCTGGAGTGGCAATGAGCAGTTCTTC.

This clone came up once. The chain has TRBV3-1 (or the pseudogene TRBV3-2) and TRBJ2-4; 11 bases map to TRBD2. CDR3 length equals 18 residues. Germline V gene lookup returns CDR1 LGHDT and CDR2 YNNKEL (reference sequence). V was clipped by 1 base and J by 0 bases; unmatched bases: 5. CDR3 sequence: CASSQGLAGGGAKNIQYF. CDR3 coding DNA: TGTGCCAGCAGCCAAGGGCTAGCGGGGGGCGGAGCCAAAAACATTCAGTACTTC.

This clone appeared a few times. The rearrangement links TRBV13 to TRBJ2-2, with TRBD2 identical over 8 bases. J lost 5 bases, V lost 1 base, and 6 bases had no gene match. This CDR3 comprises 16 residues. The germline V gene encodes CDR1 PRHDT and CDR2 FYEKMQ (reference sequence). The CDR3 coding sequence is TGTGCCAGCAGCTTAGCGGCGGGGGGAAGTACCGGGGAGCTGTTTTTT. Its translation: CASSLAAGGSTGELFF.

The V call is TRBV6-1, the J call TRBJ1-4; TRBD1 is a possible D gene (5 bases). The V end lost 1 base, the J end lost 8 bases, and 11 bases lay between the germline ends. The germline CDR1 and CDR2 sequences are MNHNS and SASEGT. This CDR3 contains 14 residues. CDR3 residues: CASSEGRVGEKLFF. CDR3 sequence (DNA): TGTGCCAGCAGTGAAGGCAGGGTAGGGGAAAAACTGTTTTTT.

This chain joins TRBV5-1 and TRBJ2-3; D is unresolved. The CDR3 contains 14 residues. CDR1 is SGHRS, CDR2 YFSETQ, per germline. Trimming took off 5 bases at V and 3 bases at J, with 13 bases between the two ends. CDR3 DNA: TGCGCCAGCAGTCCCCACCCCGAGACAGATACGCAGTATTTT. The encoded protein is CASSPHPETDTQYF.

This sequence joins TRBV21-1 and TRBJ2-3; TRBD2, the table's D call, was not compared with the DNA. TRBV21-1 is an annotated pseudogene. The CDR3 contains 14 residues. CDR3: CASSKEEGSDTQYF. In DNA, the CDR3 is TGTGCCAGCAGCAAAGAGGAGGGTTCAGATACGCAGTATTTT.

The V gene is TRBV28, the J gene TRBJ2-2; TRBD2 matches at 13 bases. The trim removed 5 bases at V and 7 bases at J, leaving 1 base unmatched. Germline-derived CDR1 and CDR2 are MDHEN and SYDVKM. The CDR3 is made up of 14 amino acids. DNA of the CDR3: TGTGCCAGCAGTCGGACTAGCGGGAGCGGGGAGCTGTTTTTT. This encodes CASSRTSGSGELFF.

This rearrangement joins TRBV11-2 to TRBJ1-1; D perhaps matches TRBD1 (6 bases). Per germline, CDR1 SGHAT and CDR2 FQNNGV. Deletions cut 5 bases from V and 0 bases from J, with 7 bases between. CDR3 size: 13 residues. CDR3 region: CASSRTVNTEAFF. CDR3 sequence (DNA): TGTGCCAGCAGCAGGACAGTGAACACTGAAGCTTTCTTT.

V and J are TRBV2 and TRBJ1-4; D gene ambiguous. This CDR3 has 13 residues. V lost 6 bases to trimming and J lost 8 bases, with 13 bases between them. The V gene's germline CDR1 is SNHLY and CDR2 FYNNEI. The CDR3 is CASRRGLEEKLFF. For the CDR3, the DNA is TGTGCCAGCAGACGAGGGCTAGAAGAAAAACTGTTTTTT.